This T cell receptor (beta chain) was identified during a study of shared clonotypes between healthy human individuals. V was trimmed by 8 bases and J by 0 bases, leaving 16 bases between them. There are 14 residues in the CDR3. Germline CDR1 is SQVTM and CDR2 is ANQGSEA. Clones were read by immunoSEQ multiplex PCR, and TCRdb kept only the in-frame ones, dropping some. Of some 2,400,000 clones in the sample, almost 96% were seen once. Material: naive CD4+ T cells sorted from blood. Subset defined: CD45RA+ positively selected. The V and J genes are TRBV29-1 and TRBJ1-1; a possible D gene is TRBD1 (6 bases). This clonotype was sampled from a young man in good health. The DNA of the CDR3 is TGCAGCACGATAACAGGGCCAATGAACACTGAAGCTTTCTTT. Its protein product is CSTITGPMNTEAFF.